One sample yielded the 26 T cell receptor beta chains listed below, sequenced in a study of control samples from healthy donors and cancer patients. Generated by immunoSEQ multiplex PCR, the TCRdb table keeps only in-frame clones and is missing some. The table has approximately 30,000 clones, around nine tenths seen once. The sequenced sample consisted of PBMCs. The receptor set was obtained from a woman in her 40s with lung cancer.

On this clone itself: A junction boundary mismatches the germline segment, possibly from a read error. The chain joins TRBV5-1 to TRBJ1-1; D is undetermined. In germline, CDR1 is SGHRS, CDR2 YFSETQ. This CDR3 has 15 amino acids. CDR3 DNA: TGCGCCAGCAGCGTCTCAACCGACAAGAACACTGAGGCTTTCTTT. Its translation is CASSVSTDKNTEAFF.

J is TRBJ2-1 and V is TRBV29-1, with TRBD2 matching 12 bases. The CDR3 contains 14 residues. Germline lookup yields CDR1 SQVTM and CDR2 ANQGSEA. J gave up 7 bases and V 4 bases, and 5 bases lay outside the gene matches. The CDR3 DNA is TGCAGCGTTGGAGGGCTAGCGGGGGGGAATGAGCAGTTCTTC. Its translation: CSVGGLAGGNEQFF.

CDR3 protein: CASSPGWDSLYGYTF. CDR3 in DNA: TGTGCCAGCAGTCCGGGGTGGGACAGCCTCTATGGCTACACCTTC. This chain connects TRBV3-1 (or the pseudogene TRBV3-2) to TRBJ1-2; 7 bases align to TRBD1. This CDR3 is built from 15 residues. Germline CDR1 LGHDT, CDR2 YNNKEL (reference sequence). With V trimmed by 6 bases and J by 4 bases, 11 bases remained unmatched.

This rearrangement joins TRBV3-1 (or the pseudogene TRBV3-2) to TRBJ2-3; D could derive from TRBD1 or TRBD2 (5 bases each). Trimming pared 0 bases from V and 5 bases from J, leaving 12 bases between. This CDR3 contains 15 residues. The germline CDR1 and CDR2 sequences are LGHDT and YNNKEL (reference sequence). CDR3 coding DNA: TGTGCCAGCAGCCAAGAGGGACGGGGAGTAGATACGCAGTATTTT. The encoded protein is CASSQEGRGVDTQYF.

The rearrangement uses TRBV20-1 and TRBJ2-7; D is unclear. Trimming left V 1 base short and J 3 bases short, with 4 bases between. Germline loops: CDR1 DFQATT, CDR2 SNEGSKA (reference sequence). This CDR3 comprises 11 residues. The CDR3 is CSARAGYEQYF. For the CDR3, the DNA is TGCAGTGCTAGAGCCGGCTACGAGCAGTACTTC.

V and J are TRBV30 and TRBJ1-4, with 7 positions matching TRBD1. The CDR3 contains 14 residues. Germline values: CDR1 GTSNPN, CDR2 SVGIG (reference sequence). The trim removed 3 bases at V and 5 bases at J, leaving 6 bases unmatched. CDR3 in amino acids: CAWSTGQPNEKLFF. For the CDR3, the DNA is TGTGCCTGGAGCACGGGACAGCCCAATGAAAAACTGTTTTTT.

This clone was detected only once. CDR3 residues: CASSPRTGIYNEQFF. The CDR3 DNA reads as TGTGCCAGCAGTCCCCGGACAGGGATTTACAATGAGCAGTTCTTC. The gene calls are TRBV28 and TRBJ2-1; TRBD1 matches 8 bases. The CDR3 is made up of 15 amino acids. J lost 4 bases, V lost 5 bases, and 7 bases had no gene match. The germline CDR1 and CDR2 sequences are MDHEN and SYDVKM.

The chain is built from TRBV11-2 and TRBJ1-5, with no clear D. The germline V gene has CDR1 SGHAT and CDR2 FQNNGV. Trimming cost V 0 bases and J 6 bases, with 6 bases left between them. The CDR3 extends over 13 amino acids. In nucleotides, the CDR3 is TGTGCCAGCAGCTTAGAAAGGAGTCAGCCCCAGCATTTT. Its protein product is CASSLERSQPQHF.

V is TRBV11-3 and J is TRBJ1-1; D is undetermined. Trimming pared 5 bases from V and 0 bases from J, leaving 7 bases between. This CDR3 is built from 13 residues. Germline lookup yields CDR1 SGHNT and CDR2 YENEEA. In nucleotides, the CDR3 is TGTGCCAGCAGCCTCACTGTGAACACTGAAGCTTTCTTT. It codes for CASSLTVNTEAFF.

The chain carries TRBV6-4 and TRBJ2-1; D remains ambiguous. The CDR3 is 13 residues long. V dropped 5 bases and J dropped 4 bases, with 9 bases sitting between them. Germline V gene lookup returns CDR1 MRHNA and CDR2 SNTAGT. CDR3 coding DNA: TGTGCCAGCAGTAAGGACGAATACAATGAGCAGTTCTTC. Protein sequence: CASSKDEYNEQFF.

The J gene is TRBJ2-2, the V gene TRBV4-3, with 7 bases that match TRBD1. The CDR3 runs to 16 residues. CDR1 and CDR2 from the germline V gene are LGHNA and YSLEER. With V trimmed by 2 bases and J by 2 bases, 5 bases remained unmatched. The CDR3 reads CASSQLNRGNTGELFF. CDR3 in DNA: TGCGCCAGCAGCCAATTAAACAGGGGTAACACCGGGGAGCTGTTTTTT.

The J gene is TRBJ1-1, the V gene TRBV19, with D possibly matching TRBD1 (6 bases). The V gene's germline CDR1 is LNHDA and CDR2 SQIVND (reference sequence). The CDR3 covers 16 residues. V was pared by 6 bases and J by 0 bases, with 17 bases between. The CDR3 protein is CASRTNGGWMNTEAFF. The CDR3 DNA reads TGTGCCAGTAGAACCAACGGGGGCTGGATGAACACTGAAGCTTTCTTT.

In its sample, this clone was seen once. This chain connects TRBV19 to TRBJ1-2; D remains unclear. CDR3 length: 15 amino acids. Germline values: CDR1 LNHDA, CDR2 SQIVND (reference sequence). The ends were cut back, 6 bases at V and 4 bases at J, with 18 bases in the middle. The CDR3 nucleotides read TGTGCCAGTAGACGAGAGGGTGACATCGGCTATGGCTACACCTTC. Its translation is CASRREGDIGYGYTF.

V usage is TRBV5-1 and J usage is TRBJ1-1, with unresolved D. The CDR3 spans 15 residues. With 6 bases removed from V and 2 bases from J, the gap between germline ends came to 17 bases. The germline V gene encodes CDR1 SGHRS and CDR2 YFSETQ. For the CDR3, the DNA is TGCGCCAGCACCGTTTACCCGGGCCCTAACACTGAAGCTTTCTTT. Its protein product is CASTVYPGPNTEAFF. Using reference TRBV5-1 and TRBJ1-1 for the parts outside the CDR3, the full variable domain is KAGVTQTPRYLIKTRGQQVTLSCSPISGHRSVSWYQQTPGQGLQFLFEYFSETQRNKGNFPGRFSGRQFSNSRSEMNVSTLELGDSALYLCASTVYPGPNTEAFFGQGTRLTVV.

This clone was observed once. V is TRBV4-3 and J is TRBJ1-2, with D uncertain. Trimming pared 2 bases from V and 3 bases from J, leaving 10 bases between. Germline CDR1 is LGHNA and CDR2 is YSLEER. The CDR3 has 14 amino acids. The CDR3, as DNA: TGCGCCAGCAGCCAAACTACATCGTACTATGGCTACACCTTC. Its translation is CASSQTTSYYGYTF.

The rearrangement links TRBV6-1 to TRBJ1-3; D is unresolved. The CDR3 length is 15 residues. V lost 2 bases and J 0 bases, leaving 8 bases between the germline ends. CDR1 is MNHNS and CDR2 is SASEGT in the germline V gene. CDR3 sequence: CASSELLSSGNTIYF. The CDR3 DNA reads TGTGCCAGCAGTGAATTGCTGAGCTCTGGAAACACCATATATTTT.

This clone was detected a few times. This chain connects TRBV7-3 to TRBJ2-5, with 11 nucleotides matching TRBD2. V lost 5 bases, J lost 1 base, and 3 bases stayed unmatched. Germline lookup yields CDR1 SGHTA and CDR2 FQGTGA. The CDR3 extends over 15 amino acids. The CDR3 spells CASSTSGGLQETQYF. The CDR3 region has the DNA TGTGCCAGCAGCACTAGCGGGGGACTCCAAGAGACCCAGTACTTC.

The gene calls are TRBV5-5 and TRBJ2-7, with D hard to call. CDR3 length equals 15 residues. CDR1 SGHKS and CDR2 YYEKEE come from the germline V gene (reference sequence). Trimming pared 9 bases from V and 5 bases from J, leaving 24 bases between. CDR3 region: CATQLGPDLDHEQYF. The CDR3 DNA follows: TGTGCCACCCAGCTTGGTCCAGACTTGGACCACGAGCAGTACTTC.

This chain links TRBV5-4 with TRBJ2-2; D gene uncertain. CDR1 is SGHNT, CDR2 YYREEE, per germline (reference sequence). Between the trimmed V and J ends, which lost 2 bases and 2 bases, there was a span of 7 bases. CDR3 size: 14 residues. The CDR3 sequence is CASSLYTNTGELFF. The DNA of the CDR3 is TGTGCCAGCAGCTTATACACAAACACCGGGGAGCTGTTTTTT.

The rearrangement links TRBV5-5 to TRBJ2-1; D gene uncertain. V was pared by 1 base and J by 4 bases, with 12 bases between. CDR3 length: 15 amino acids. CDR1 is SGHKS and CDR2 is YYEKEE in the germline V gene (reference sequence). CDR3 amino acids: CASSLTVSVYNEQFF. The CDR3 nucleotides read TGTGCCAGCAGCTTGACAGTGTCAGTTTACAATGAGCAGTTCTTC.

V usage is TRBV4-2 and J usage is TRBJ1-1; no clear D gene. Germline V gene data show CDR1 as LGHNA and CDR2 as YNFKEQ. CDR3 size: 15 residues. With 4 bases removed from V and 6 bases from J, the gap between germline ends came to 18 bases. CDR3 sequence: CASSPHPAGDAEAFF. CDR3 nucleotides: TGTGCCAGCAGCCCCCACCCCGCGGGAGACGCTGAAGCTTTCTTT.

The chain is built from TRBV19 and TRBJ1-1, with D unclear. Germline CDR1 reads LNHDA; CDR2 reads SQIVND (reference sequence). The CDR3 extends over 13 amino acids. Trimming left V 4 bases short and J 3 bases short, with 9 bases between. The CDR3 DNA reads TGTGCCAGTAGTACCCGGCGGGACACTGAAGCTTTCTTT. It translates to CASSTRRDTEAFF.

Turning to this clone: Different DNA sequences within this sample yield the same CDR3. The chain carries TRBV25-1 and TRBJ2-5, with D perhaps TRBD1 or TRBD2 (6 bases each). The CDR3 has 12 amino acids. Trimming stripped 3 bases from V and 7 bases from J, with 9 bases between. Germline loops: CDR1 MGHDK, CDR2 SYGVNS. Here the CDR3 reads CASSEEGVTQYF. CDR3 DNA: TGTGCCAGCAGTGAGGAGGGGGTGACCCAGTACTTC.

CDR3 bases: TGTGCCAGCAGCCCGGGACTTACCACAGATACGCAGTATTTT. It translates to CASSPGLTTDTQYF. The gene calls are TRBV7-7 and TRBJ2-3; possibly TRBD2 for D (6 bases). CDR1 is SSHAT, CDR2 FNYEAQ, per germline (reference sequence). The CDR3 has 14 amino acids. Trimming removed 5 bases at V and 2 bases at J, with 11 bases between. The full variable domain, in which reference TRBV7-7 and TRBJ2-3 provide the parts outside the CDR3, is GAGVSQSPRYKVTKRGQDVTLRCDPISSHATLYWYQQALGQGPEFLTYFNYEAQPDKSGLPSDRFSAERPEGSISTLTIQRTEQRDSAMYRCASSPGLTTDTQYFGPGTRLTVL.

The chain recombines TRBV19 with TRBJ1-2; D is perhaps TRBD1 (6 bases). V dropped 8 bases and J dropped 4 bases, with 11 bases sitting between them. Germline V gives CDR1 LNHDA, CDR2 SQIVND (reference sequence). The CDR3 loop spans 12 amino acids. The CDR3 protein is CASQQGGYGYTF. CDR3 bases: TGTGCCAGTCAACAGGGTGGCTATGGCTACACCTTC.

The chain has TRBV5-4 and TRBJ1-2; 7 bases match TRBD1. The length of the CDR3 is 15 residues. Germline V gene lookup returns CDR1 SGHNT and CDR2 YYREEE (reference sequence). The V gene end was trimmed by 3 bases and the J gene end by 4 bases; junction bases not matched to a gene: 9. CDR3 nucleotide sequence: TGTGCCAGCAGCTCACAAGTACAGGGGATCTATGGCTACACCTTC. Protein: CASSSQVQGIYGYTF.